This passage covers 26 T cell receptor beta chains from one sample sequenced in a study of OX40 agonist ivuxolimab in advanced cancers. The table came from immunoSEQ multiplex PCR; TCRdb's copy has only in-frame clones and leaves some out. This table has around 57,000 clones, more than 80% appearing once. The sample in question was CD4+ or CD8+ T cells sorted from blood, obtained in a trial of the OX40 agonist ivuxolimab. These receptors were collected from an adult with an advanced solid tumor such as melanoma, head and neck, liver or kidney cancer.

V usage is TRBV19 and J usage is TRBJ2-3; TRBD2 matches 12 bases. Per the germline V gene, CDR1 is LNHDA and CDR2 is SQIVND (reference sequence). V dropped 0 bases and J dropped 7; count of bases not matched to a gene: 5. CDR3 length: 16 amino acids. CDR3 DNA sequence: TGTGCCAGTAGTATAGACCCTAGCGGGAGGGCAAATACGCAGTATTTT. It specifies CASSIDPSGRANTQYF.

The J gene is TRBJ1-1, the V gene TRBV4-2; TRBD1 aligns across 7 bases. J gave up 3 bases and V 1 base, and 8 bases lay outside the gene matches. The CDR3 runs to 16 residues. Germline loops: CDR1 LGHNA, CDR2 YNFKEQ. The CDR3 protein is CASSQGPRGLYTEAFF. CDR3 nucleotides: TGTGCCAGCAGCCAAGGTCCGAGGGGGCTGTACACTGAAGCTTTCTTT.

A single count supports this clone. The rearrangement joins TRBV7-9 to TRBJ2-1; 8 bases fit TRBD2. This CDR3 contains 15 residues. V lost 6 bases to trimming and J lost 7 bases; unmatched junction nucleotides: 11. Germline V gene sequence: CDR1 SEHNR, CDR2 FQNEAQ (reference sequence). The CDR3 here is CASSRSGSSLNEQFF. CDR3 nucleotide sequence: TGTGCCAGCAGTCGAAGCGGGAGTAGCTTGAATGAGCAGTTCTTC.

DNA for the CDR3: TGTGCCAGCAGTGATGGACCTCAAGAGACCCAGTACTTC. Translation: CASSDGPQETQYF. This chain connects TRBV2 to TRBJ2-5; D unresolved. CDR1 SNHLY and CDR2 FYNNEI come from the germline V gene. There are 13 residues in the CDR3. V was pared by 3 bases and J by 2 bases, with 7 bases between.

V usage is TRBV5-1 and J usage is TRBJ2-5, with TRBD1 matching 9 bases. Unmatched junction bases numbered 7, after V lost 2 bases and J lost 5 bases. The CDR3 contains 15 residues. Germline V CDR1 and CDR2: SGHRS, YFSETQ. The CDR3 coding sequence is TGCGCCAGCAGCTTAATGGGGACAGGGACGGAGACCCAGTACTTC. Protein: CASSLMGTGTETQYF.

The chain joins TRBV4-2 to TRBJ1-1, with a possible D match to TRBD1 (6 bases). The CDR3 is made up of 15 amino acids. V lost 5 bases and J 2 bases, leaving 15 bases between the germline ends. The germline gives CDR1 LGHNA, CDR2 YNFKEQ. CDR3 region: CASSSRIGGNTEAFF. The CDR3 DNA reads TGTGCCAGCAGCTCTAGAATAGGGGGTAACACTGAAGCTTTCTTT.

The chain links TRBV6-6 to TRBJ2-5; perhaps TRBD1 as D (5 bases). This CDR3 has 11 amino acids. Germline assignment: CDR1 MNHNY and CDR2 SVGAGI (reference sequence). Trimming removed 10 bases at V and 10 bases at J, with 16 bases between. CDR3 sequence (DNA): TGTGCCACAGGGTCTGACCGTAACCAGTACTTC. It yields the protein CATGSDRNQYF.

The chain links TRBV2 to TRBJ2-1; 7 bases align to TRBD1. Germline assignment: CDR1 SNHLY and CDR2 FYNNEI. V dropped 6 bases and J dropped 8; count of bases not matched to a gene: 10. This CDR3 is built from 14 residues. CDR3 amino acids: CASRTGSRSDEQFF. The CDR3 nucleotides read TGTGCCAGCAGGACAGGGTCTCGAAGCGATGAGCAGTTCTTC.

This rearrangement joins TRBV5-1 to TRBJ2-4; 11 bases agree with TRBD1. This CDR3 spans 20 amino acids. Germline CDR1 is SGHRS and CDR2 is YFSETQ. The J segment lost 3 bases and the V segment lost 1 base, leaving 15 bases of the junction unmatched. The CDR3 here is CASSLLGSDRGHSVKNIQYF. Written as DNA, the CDR3 is TGCGCCAGCAGCTTGTTGGGTTCGGACAGGGGGCACTCAGTCAAAAACATTCAGTACTTC.

The chain recombines TRBV30 with TRBJ2-1; TRBD2 agrees at 11 bases. This CDR3 region has 19 residues. With 1 base clipped from V and 0 bases from J, the junction kept 11 bases outside the gene matches. Germline CDR1 reads GTSNPN; CDR2 reads SVGIG (reference sequence). CDR3 in amino acids: CAWSANSGLAAVSYNEQFF. The CDR3 nucleotides read TGTGCCTGGAGTGCGAATTCGGGACTAGCGGCAGTCTCCTACAATGAGCAGTTCTTC.

The chain combines TRBV28 with TRBJ2-4; D possibly corresponds to TRBD2 (7 bases). The germline V gene has CDR1 MDHEN and CDR2 SYDVKM. The germline V and J ends were trimmed by 11 bases and 8 bases, with 19 bases remaining between them. The CDR3 has 13 residues. The CDR3 bases are TGTGCCGGATCAACGGGGAGGGGGGACATTCAGTACTTC. Translated: CAGSTGRGDIQYF.

This clone occurred once. The V call is TRBV28, the J call TRBJ1-3, with 8 bases identical to TRBD1. Germline V gives CDR1 MDHEN, CDR2 SYDVKM. The junction had 6 bases not matched to a gene; V was cut back by 5 bases and J by 0 bases. This CDR3 comprises 16 residues. The DNA for the CDR3 is TGTGCCAGCAGTCTGGTCAGGGGGCTCTCTGGAAACACCATATATTTT. Translated, it gives CASSLVRGLSGNTIYF. The whole variable domain, filled in from reference TRBV28 and TRBJ1-3, reads DVKVTQSSRYLVKRTGEKVFLECVQDMDHENMFWYRQDPGLGLRLIYFSYDVKMKEKGDIPEGYSVSREKKERFSLILESASTNQTSMYLCASSLVRGLSGNTIYFGEGSWLTVV.

The gene calls are TRBV9 and TRBJ1-4; weak D call: TRBD1 (5 bases). The CDR3 runs to 17 residues. Germline loops: CDR1 SGDLS, CDR2 YYNGEE. V lost 3 bases to trimming and J lost 0 bases, with 15 bases between them. The CDR3 here is CASSAGPIYTTNEKLFF. The DNA for the CDR3 is TGTGCCAGCAGCGCGGGGCCAATATATACAACTAATGAAAAACTGTTTTTT.

The chain links TRBV5-1 to TRBJ2-7; 10 positions match TRBD2. This CDR3 spans 15 amino acids. The germline V gene has CDR1 SGHRS and CDR2 YFSETQ. The V and J ends lost 5 bases and 1 base, in that order; junction bases with no gene match: 6. CDR3 region: CASSNEREGSYEQYF. As DNA, the CDR3 is TGCGCCAGCAGTAATGAGCGGGAGGGATCCTACGAGCAGTACTTC. Full variable domain (remainder filled in from reference TRBV5-1 and TRBJ2-7): KAGVTQTPRYLIKTRGQQVTLSCSPISGHRSVSWYQQTPGQGLQFLFEYFSETQRNKGNFPGRFSGRQFSNSRSEMNVSTLELGDSALYLCASSNEREGSYEQYFGPGTRLTVT.

The chain uses TRBV11-3 and TRBJ2-2, with D maybe TRBD1 (5 bases). CDR3 length: 15 amino acids. Germline assignment: CDR1 SGHNT and CDR2 YENEEA. The V end was cut by 3 bases, the J end by 0 bases, with 8 bases between. This CDR3 is CASSLQGANTGELFF. In nucleotides, the CDR3 is TGTGCCAGCAGCTTGCAGGGCGCGAACACCGGGGAGCTGTTTTTT. Using reference TRBV11-3 and TRBJ2-2 for the parts outside the CDR3, the full variable domain is EAGVVQSPRYKIIEKKQPVAFWCNPISGHNTLYWYLQNLGQGPELLIRYENEEAVDDSQLPKDRFSAERLKGVDSTLKIQPAELGDSAVYLCASSLQGANTGELFFGEGSRLTVL.

This rearrangement joins TRBV19 to TRBJ2-1; TRBD2 matches at 10 bases. Germline values: CDR1 LNHDA, CDR2 SQIVND (reference sequence). The CDR3 has 16 amino acids. V shed 2 bases and J 8 bases; nucleotides not matched to a gene: 9. Written as DNA, the CDR3 is TGTGCCAGTAGTATACCCCATAGCGGGAGGTATCATGAGCAGTTCTTC. Translating gives CASSIPHSGRYHEQFF.

The sample holds one count of this clone. The chain joins TRBV5-4 to TRBJ2-4; 9 bases are a match to TRBD1. CDR3 length equals 15 residues. Unmatched junction bases numbered 5, after V lost 4 bases and J lost 3 bases. CDR1 and CDR2 (germline): SGHNT, YYREEE (reference sequence). The CDR3 DNA reads as TGTGCCAGCAGCCTCAAGACAGGGGGCAAAAACATTCAGTACTTC. It codes for CASSLKTGGKNIQYF.

The chain is built from TRBV5-5 and TRBJ2-1; no firm D call. Germline assignment: CDR1 SGHKS and CDR2 YYEKEE (reference sequence). The CDR3 contains 12 residues. V was trimmed by 1 base and J by 6 bases, leaving 5 bases between them. The CDR3 DNA is TGTGCCAGCAGCTTGTGGGGCAATGAGCAGTTCTTC. Residues: CASSLWGNEQFF.

This clone was detected only once. The chain combines TRBV6-6 with TRBJ1-4; 11 nucleotides agree with TRBD1. The CDR3 consists of 14 residues. V lost 5 bases and J lost 10; bases outside the gene matches: 6. From germline, CDR1 is MNHNY and CDR2 SVGAGI (reference sequence). CDR3 sequence: CASSPGQGVGKLFF. In DNA, the CDR3 is TGTGCCAGCAGTCCGGGACAGGGGGTCGGAAAACTGTTTTTT.

This clone showed up just once. The V and J genes are TRBV19 and TRBJ2-5; 12 nucleotides agree with TRBD1. Unmatched junction bases numbered 2, after V lost 5 bases and J lost 4 bases. Germline values: CDR1 LNHDA, CDR2 SQIVND (reference sequence). The CDR3 runs 14 residues. In DNA, the CDR3 is TGTGCCAGTAGTCTGGGACAGGGGGCAGAGACCCAGTACTTC. This codes for CASSLGQGAETQYF.

J is TRBJ2-7 and V is TRBV18; 13 bases fit TRBD2. This CDR3 region has 15 residues. V was pared by 4 bases and J by 5 bases, with 5 bases of the junction left unmatched. In germline, CDR1 is KGHSH, CDR2 LQKENI. The CDR3 loop reads CASSQQGLAGNEQYF. CDR3 in DNA: TGTGCCAGCTCACAACAGGGACTAGCGGGGAACGAGCAGTACTTC.

The chain has TRBV6-1 and TRBJ2-5; weak D call: TRBD2 (6 bases). The ends were cut back, 5 bases at V and 5 bases at J, with 15 bases in the middle. The CDR3 contains 14 residues. CDR1 and CDR2 from the germline V gene are MNHNS and SASEGT. CDR3 loop: CASSLRLGAETQYF. For the CDR3, the DNA is TGTGCCAGCAGTTTACGACTAGGAGCGGAGACCCAGTACTTC.

The chain combines TRBV7-2 with TRBJ1-6; the match to TRBD1 covers 11 bases. CDR3 size: 16 residues. The junction had 8 bases not matched to a gene; V was cut back by 5 bases and J by 8 bases. Germline V gives CDR1 SGHTA, CDR2 FQGNSA. The CDR3 bases are TGTGCCAGCAGCCTGTCAGGACAGGGGGCTTATTCACCCCTCCACTTT. Translation gives CASSLSGQGAYSPLHF.

The chain couples TRBV28 to TRBJ1-1, with 10 bases lining up with TRBD1. J lost 7 bases, V lost 6 bases, and 8 bases had no gene match. The CDR3 covers 14 residues. Germline-derived CDR1 and CDR2 are MDHEN and SYDVKM. The CDR3 nucleotides are TGTGCCAGCAGAGTCGGGACAGGGGATAGTGAAGCTTTCTTT. This encodes CASRVGTGDSEAFF. Using reference TRBV28 and TRBJ1-1 for the parts outside the CDR3, the full variable domain is DVKVTQSSRYLVKRTGEKVFLECVQDMDHENMFWYRQDPGLGLRLIYFSYDVKMKEKGDIPEGYSVSREKKERFSLILESASTNQTSMYLCASRVGTGDSEAFFGQGTRLTVV.

The rearrangement joins TRBV5-1 to TRBJ2-7, with 9 bases lining up with TRBD1. CDR3 length: 17 amino acids. Trimming took 4 bases from V and 4 from J; bases not matched to a gene: 15. Germline CDR1 is SGHRS and CDR2 is YFSETQ. The CDR3 nucleotides are TGCGCCAGCAGCCTCTACTATACCGGGACAGGGTCTTACGAGCAGTACTTC. Amino acids: CASSLYYTGTGSYEQYF.

This clone came up once. V gene TRBV19 combines with J gene TRBJ1-1, with D maybe TRBD1 (5 bases). Trimming took 8 bases from V and 0 from J, leaving 10 bases between them. Germline V gives CDR1 LNHDA, CDR2 SQIVND (reference sequence). This CDR3 contains 13 residues. The CDR3 nucleotides are TGTGCCAGTCGGCAGGGAATGAACACTGAAGCTTTCTTT. Translation: CASRQGMNTEAFF.